The present T cell receptor (beta chain) was sequenced within a study of blood T cell repertoires in COVID-19. Study summary: Material from acute and convalescent COVID-19 was sourced from the United States, Italy and Spain. T cells, B-cell-depleted T cells, or PBMCs supplied cDNA or gDNA.

This clone was seen a single time. The authors' processing: Amplified reference gene primers provided the basis for estimating nucleated cell counts. This table comes from immunoSEQ multiplex PCR, and its TCRdb copy is limited to in-frame clones, with some not included. V, J and clone size were drawn from that table, and D and trimming were deduced from the DNA. Of 80,000 or so clones listed, around 91% are singletons. The receptor comes from a woman aged 45 to 65 in a cohort sampled during active COVID-19. Sequencing was performed on peripheral blood.

The CDR3 spells CASSEAGQGTDTQYF. In nucleotides, the CDR3 is TGTGCCAGCAGTGAAGCGGGACAGGGCACAGATACGCAGTATTTT. This chain joins TRBV2 and TRBJ2-3, with TRBD1 matching over 8 bases. Germline V CDR1 and CDR2: SNHLY, FYNNEI. This CDR3 region has 15 residues. The junction had 0 bases not matched to a gene; V was cut back by 0 bases and J by 1 base.